This TCR beta chain was found in a study of blood T cell repertoires in COVID-19. Here immunoSEQ multiplex PCR was the method, and the copy in TCRdb shows in-frame clones only, minus some. The profile covers tens of thousands of clones, with approximately 77% appearing a single time and approximately 0.83% taken by the ten largest. The CDR3 loop spans 17 amino acids. CDR1 is SGHAT, CDR2 FQNNGV, per germline. V was pared by 1 base and J by 1 base, with 6 bases of the junction left unmatched. The chain has TRBV11-2 and TRBJ2-1; 8 nucleotides align to TRBD2. The source of this sequence is an older woman with acute or convalescent COVID-19. The sample taken for sequencing was peripheral blood. The CDR3 sequence is CASSLGYLAGSYNEQFF. The CDR3 DNA reads TGTGCCAGCAGCTTAGGATATTTAGCGGGATCCTACAATGAGCAGTTCTTC. Combining the CDR3 with reference TRBV11-2 and TRBJ2-1 gives the whole variable domain EAGVAQSPRYKIIEKRQSVAFWCNPISGHATLYWYQQILGQGPKLLIQFQNNGVVDDSQLPKDRFSAERLKGVDSTLKIQPAKLEDSAVYLCASSLGYLAGSYNEQFFGPGTRLTVL.